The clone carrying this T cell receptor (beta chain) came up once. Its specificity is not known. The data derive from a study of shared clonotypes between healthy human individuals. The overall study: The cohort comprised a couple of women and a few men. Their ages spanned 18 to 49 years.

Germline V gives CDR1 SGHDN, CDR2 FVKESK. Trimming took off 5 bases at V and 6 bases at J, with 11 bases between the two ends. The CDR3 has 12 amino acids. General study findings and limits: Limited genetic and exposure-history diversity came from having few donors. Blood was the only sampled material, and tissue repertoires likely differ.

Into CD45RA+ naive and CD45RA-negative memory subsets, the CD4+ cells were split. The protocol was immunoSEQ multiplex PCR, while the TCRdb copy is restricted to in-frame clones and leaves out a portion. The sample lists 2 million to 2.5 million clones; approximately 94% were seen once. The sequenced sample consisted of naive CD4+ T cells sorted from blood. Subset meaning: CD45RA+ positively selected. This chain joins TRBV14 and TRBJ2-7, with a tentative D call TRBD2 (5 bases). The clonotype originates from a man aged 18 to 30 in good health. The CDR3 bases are TGTGCCAGCAGCTCCTCCGGAGGCGAGCAGTACTTC. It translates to CASSSSGGEQYF.